A single sample gave rise to the 6 T cell receptor beta chains below, sequenced in a study of response to subunit inactivated influenza vaccine. One entry per CDR3 protein results from TCRdb running MiXCR on the RT-PCR reads. Of about 610,000 distinct CDR3 sequences in the sample, approximately 15% are singletons; the top ten hold more than 9.5%. The material sequenced was PBMCs from blood, taken 11 to 12 days after vaccination. The receptors shown here come from a man in his fifties or sixties who received an inactivated influenza vaccine.

This clonotype was seen a handful of times. This chain connects TRBV4-1 to TRBJ2-7; tentative D call: TRBD2 (6 bases). Per germline, CDR1 MGHRA and CDR2 YSYEKL. The CDR3 consists of 14 residues. V was clipped by 1 base and J by 3 bases, with 10 bases between them. CDR3 region: CASSQGDLGYEQYF. DNA of the CDR3: TGCGCCAGCAGCCAAGGGGACTTGGGCTACGAGCAGTACTTC.

This clonotype was observed at least ten times. This sequence joins TRBV5-1 and TRBJ2-3, with 9 bases that match TRBD2. Per germline, CDR1 SGHRS and CDR2 YFSETQ. The CDR3 consists of 14 residues. V trimming: 6 bases; J trimming: 5 bases; junction bases outside the gene matches: 7. For the CDR3, the DNA is TGCGCCAGCATGGTTATGACTAGCGGAGATACGCAGTATTTT. It codes for CASMVMTSGDTQYF.

The sample holds a few counts of this clonotype. The gene calls are TRBV9 and TRBJ2-3, with 8 bases that match TRBD2. J lost 5 bases, V lost 0 bases, and 5 bases had no gene match. The CDR3 runs to 15 residues. CDR1 and CDR2 (germline): SGDLS, YYNGEE. Here the CDR3 DNA reads TGTGCCAGCAGCGTAGAAGCGGGAGTAGTAGATACGCAGTATTTT. Translation gives CASSVEAGVVDTQYF.

This clonotype was observed a handful of times. The V and J genes are TRBV11-2 and TRBJ1-1; the D is unclear. The CDR3 consists of 16 residues. V lost 2 bases to trimming and J lost 1 base, with 14 bases between them. Germline V lookup: CDR1 SGHAT, CDR2 FQNNGV. The CDR3 protein is CASSLFIWGENTEAFF. In DNA, the CDR3 is TGTGCCAGCAGCTTATTCATTTGGGGAGAGAACACTGAAGCTTTCTTT.

The chain uses TRBV3-1 and TRBJ2-7; D uncertain. Germline assignment: CDR1 LGHDT and CDR2 YNNKEL (reference sequence). Trimming shortened V by 0 bases and J by 7 bases, and 10 bases separated the two germline ends. This CDR3 has 13 residues. Here the CDR3 reads CASSQDLGLEQYF. CDR3 DNA: TGTGCCAGCAGCCAAGATTTGGGGTTGGAGCAGTACTTC.

The rearrangement uses TRBV4-2 and TRBJ1-2, with D possibly being TRBD1 (5 bases). There are 14 residues in the CDR3. V shed 1 base and J shed 4 bases, with 10 bases lying between them. Germline loops: CDR1 LGHNA, CDR2 YNFKEQ. CDR3 protein: CASSQGTQTYGYTF. The CDR3 DNA sequence: TGTGCCAGCAGCCAAGGGACACAGACCTATGGCTACACCTTC.